This T cell receptor (beta chain) was retrieved from a study of immune cell composition in non-small cell lung cancer. Whole-study context: Histologic subtype was mainly adenocarcinoma or squamous cell carcinoma. Study-level results: In adenocarcinoma, maximal tumour-associated clone frequency tracked TIL tumour reactivity. Tumour-associated clones >0.5% occurred in about a third of adenocarcinomas, about four fifths of squamous. Tumour TCR-beta clonality showed no significant link to smoking pack-years.

Clones were read by immunoSEQ multiplex PCR, and TCRdb kept only the in-frame ones, dropping some. The repertoire holds around 2,400 clones, with over 65% as singletons. Trimming at V came to 10 bases and at J to 0 bases, leaving 9 bases not matched to a gene. CDR1 and CDR2 (germline): ENHRY, SYGVKD. The CDR3 runs 15 residues. This clone was observed a few times. Its antigen is currently unknown. Normal lung was taken at the farthest possible site, at least 3 cm from tumour. The V and J genes are TRBV10-3 and TRBJ1-2, with 9 bases identical to TRBD1. The sequenced sample consisted of non-adjacent lung tissue. This TCR derives from a human donor with non-small cell lung cancer. The CDR3 sequence: CATSPGDRANYGYTF. For the CDR3, the DNA is TGTGCCACCTCCCCAGGGGACAGGGCTAACTATGGCTACACCTTC.